Sequencing of this T cell receptor (beta chain) was carried out in a study of OX40 agonist ivuxolimab in advanced cancers. Turning to the study itself: Patients receiving dose escalation had hepatocellular carcinoma, melanoma, renal cell or head and neck cancer. Previous treatment with anti-PD-1, anti-PD-L1 or anti-CTLA-4 therapy was allowed; under 50% had received some.

Generated by immunoSEQ multiplex PCR, the TCRdb table keeps only in-frame clones and is missing some. The sample has 15,000 to 25,000 clones, 85% to 90% seen once. The sample was CD4+ or CD8+ T cells sorted from blood, taken in a trial of the OX40 agonist ivuxolimab. The clonotype comes from an adult with an advanced solid tumor such as melanoma, head and neck, liver or kidney cancer.

CDR3 sequence: CASSETGGAGNTIYF. DNA for the CDR3: TGTGCCAGCAGCGAGACAGGAGGGGCTGGAAACACCATATATTTT. The chain combines TRBV9 with TRBJ1-3; D perhaps matches TRBD1 (6 bases). The CDR3 is 15 residues long. Per germline, CDR1 SGDLS and CDR2 YYNGEE. V was trimmed by 3 bases and J by 2 bases, leaving 12 bases between them.